These 6 T cell receptor beta chains share one sample of origin, sequenced in a study of cytomegalovirus exposure and HLA in healthy donors. The PCR employed 60 Vbeta primers together with 13 Jbeta primers. Sequenced by immunoSEQ multiplex PCR; TCRdb stores in-frame clones only, minus some. This sample has 130,000 or so clones, with about 8.5% found just once. The specimen was PBMCs. The receptors derive from a man aged 35-49 years in good health and CMV-seronegative.

In its sample, this clone was seen a few times. The rearrangement links TRBV5-4 to TRBJ2-7; 13 bases map to TRBD2. Germline CDR1 is SGHNT and CDR2 is YYREEE (reference sequence). V gave up 4 bases and J gave up 0 bases; unmatched junction bases: 7. There are 17 residues in the CDR3. This CDR3 is CASSLGTSGVSSYEQYF. CDR3 bases: TGTGCCAGCAGCCTCGGGACTAGCGGGGTAAGCTCCTACGAGCAGTACTTC.

This chain joins TRBV27 and TRBJ1-2, with 10 bases identical to TRBD1. The trim removed 3 bases at V and 7 bases at J, leaving 8 bases unmatched. The CDR3 runs to 15 residues. Per the germline V gene, CDR1 is MNHEY and CDR2 is SMNVEV (reference sequence). The CDR3 nucleotides are TGTGCCAGCAGTTTCGGGACAGGGGAAATTGCTGGCTACACCTTC. Protein: CASSFGTGEIAGYTF.

This clone was counted a few times. The chain links TRBV6-1 to TRBJ2-1, with 8 bases aligning to TRBD1. The CDR3 consists of 14 residues. The germline V gene has CDR1 MNHNS and CDR2 SASEGT. The junction had 6 bases not matched to a gene; V was cut back by 2 bases and J by 9 bases. The CDR3 is CASSELGQGPEQFF. CDR3 in DNA: TGTGCCAGCAGTGAACTTGGACAGGGACCTGAGCAGTTCTTC.

The genes are TRBV30 and TRBJ2-1; D not resolved. This CDR3 is built from 14 residues. V was shortened by 2 bases and J by 4 bases, with 12 bases between the two germline ends. From germline, CDR1 is GTSNPN and CDR2 SVGIG (reference sequence). CDR3: CAWSHYKTYNEQFF. The CDR3 nucleotides read TGTGCCTGGAGTCATTACAAAACATACAATGAGCAGTTCTTC.

Comments on this clone: A read error may produce the germline difference seen at one junction end. The chain recombines TRBV2 with TRBJ1-2; weak D call: TRBD1 (6 bases). There are 13 residues in the CDR3. In germline, CDR1 is SNHLY, CDR2 FYNNEI. In nucleotides, the CDR3 is TGTGCCAGCAGTTCAGGGGTTCGGGTCGGCTACTCCTTC. It yields the protein CASSSGVRVGYSF.

The rearrangement uses TRBV6-1 and TRBJ1-2; 9 nucleotides line up with TRBD1. Germline CDR1 is MNHNS and CDR2 is SASEGT. The V segment lost 3 bases and the J segment 3 bases; nucleotides outside the gene matches: 5. The CDR3 contains 15 residues. The CDR3 sequence: CASSDPTGGDYGYTF. The CDR3 nucleotides read TGTGCCAGCAGTGACCCGACAGGGGGGGACTATGGCTACACCTTC.